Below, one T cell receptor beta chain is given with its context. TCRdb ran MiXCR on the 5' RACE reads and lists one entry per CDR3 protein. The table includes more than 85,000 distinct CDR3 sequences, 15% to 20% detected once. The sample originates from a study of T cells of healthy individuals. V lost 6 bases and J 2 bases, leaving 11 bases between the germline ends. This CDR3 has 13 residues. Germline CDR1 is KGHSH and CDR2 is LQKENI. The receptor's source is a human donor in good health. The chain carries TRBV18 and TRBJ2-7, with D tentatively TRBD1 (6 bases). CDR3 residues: CASSQQGPYEQYF. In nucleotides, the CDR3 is TGTGCCAGCTCCCAACAGGGCCCCTACGAGCAGTACTTC.